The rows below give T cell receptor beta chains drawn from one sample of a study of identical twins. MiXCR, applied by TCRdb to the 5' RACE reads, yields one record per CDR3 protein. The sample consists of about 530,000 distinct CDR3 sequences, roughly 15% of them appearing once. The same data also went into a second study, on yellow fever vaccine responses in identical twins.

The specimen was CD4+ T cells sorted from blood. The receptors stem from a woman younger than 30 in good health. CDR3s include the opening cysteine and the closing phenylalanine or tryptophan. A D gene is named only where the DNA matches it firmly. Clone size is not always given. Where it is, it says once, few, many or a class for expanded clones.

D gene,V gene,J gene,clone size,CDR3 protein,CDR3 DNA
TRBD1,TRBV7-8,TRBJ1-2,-,CASSPNRGKNYGYTF,TGTGCCAGCAGCCCAAACAGGGGAAAGAACTATGGCTACACCTTC
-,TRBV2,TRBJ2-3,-,CASGQGLSTDTQYF,TGTGCCAGCGGGCAGGGTCTCAGCACAGATACGCAGTATTTT
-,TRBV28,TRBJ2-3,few,CASSLRVRSTDTQYF,TGTGCCAGCAGTTTGAGGGTCAGAAGCACAGATACGCAGTATTTT
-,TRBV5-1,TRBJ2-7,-,CASSLVAGAAYEQYF,TGCGCCAGCAGCTTGGTTGCGGGGGCCGCTTATGAGCAGTACTTC
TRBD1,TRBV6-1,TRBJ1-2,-,CASRETGTVGGYTF,TGTGCCAGCAGGGAAACCGGGACAGTCGGCGGCTACACCTTC
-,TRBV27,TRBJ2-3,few,CASGRLNTDTQYF,TGTGCCAGCGGTAGACTTAACACAGATACGCAGTATTTT
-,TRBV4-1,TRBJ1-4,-,CASSRTAWGEKLFF,TGCGCCAGCAGCCGGACAGCTTGGGGGGAAAAACTGTTTTTT
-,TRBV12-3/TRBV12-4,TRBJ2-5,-,CASLMETQYF,TGTGCCAGCCTGATGGAGACCCAGTACTTC
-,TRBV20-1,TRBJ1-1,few,CSARDGGKNTEAFF,TGCAGTGCTAGAGACGGGGGGAAGAACACTGAAGCTTTCTTT
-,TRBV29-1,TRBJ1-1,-,CSVPRGDTEAFF,TGCAGCGTCCCCAGGGGTGACACTGAAGCTTTCTTT
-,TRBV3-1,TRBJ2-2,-,CASSHELNTGELFF,TGTGCCAGCAGCCATGAGCTAAACACCGGGGAGCTGTTTTTT
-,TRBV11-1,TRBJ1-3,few,CASSLRSSYLNSGNTIYF,TGTGCCAGCAGCTTGCGGTCCTCGTACCTAAATTCTGGAAACACCATATATTTT
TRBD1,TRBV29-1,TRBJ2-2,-,CSVGDRGLDTGELFF,TGCAGCGTTGGGGACAGGGGGTTGGACACCGGGGAGCTGTTTTTT
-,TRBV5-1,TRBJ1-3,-,CASRLTGDSGNTIYF,TGCGCCAGCAGGTTGACGGGAGACTCTGGAAACACCATATATTTT
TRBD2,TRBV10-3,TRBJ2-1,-,CAISEFEAGRSYNEQFF,TGTGCCATCAGTGAGTTTGAAGCGGGGCGCTCCTACAATGAGCAGTTCTTC
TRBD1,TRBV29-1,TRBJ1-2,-,CSVRTGVTAGYTF,TGCAGCGTTAGGACAGGGGTTACAGCTGGCTACACCTTC
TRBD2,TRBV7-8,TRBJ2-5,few,CASSLLLTSGQETQYF,TGTGCCAGCAGCCTCCTATTGACTAGCGGGCAAGAGACCCAGTACTTC
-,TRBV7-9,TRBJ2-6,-,CASSEVRQYSGANVLTF,TGTGCCAGCAGCGAAGTTAGACAGTACTCTGGGGCCAACGTCCTGACTTTC
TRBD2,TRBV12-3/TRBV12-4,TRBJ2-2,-,CASSLVGLAGDTGELFF,TGTGCCAGCAGTTTAGTAGGACTAGCGGGAGACACCGGGGAGCTGTTTTTT
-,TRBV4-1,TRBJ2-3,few,CASSQDPWGGRGLDTQYF,TGCGCCAGCAGCCAAGATCCCTGGGGGGGGCGGGGGCTAGATACGCAGTATTTT
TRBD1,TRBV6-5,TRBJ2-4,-,CASSWTGWNDKNIQYF,TGTGCCAGCAGTTGGACAGGGTGGAATGACAAAAACATTCAGTACTTC
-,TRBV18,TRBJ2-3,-,CASSDPSGRTDTQYF,TGTGCCAGCTCAGACCCCTCGGGCCGCACAGATACGCAGTATTTT
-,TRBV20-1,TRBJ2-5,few,CSARDGPIETQYF,TGCAGTGCTAGAGACGGCCCAATAGAGACCCAGTACTTC
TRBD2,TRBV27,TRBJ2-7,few,CASTKSGGDGTYEQYF,TGTGCCAGCACCAAAAGCGGGGGTGACGGCACCTACGAGCAGTACTTC
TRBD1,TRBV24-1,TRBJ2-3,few,CATEGQGTRDTQYF,TGTGCCACCGAGGGACAGGGGACCAGGGATACGCAGTATTTT
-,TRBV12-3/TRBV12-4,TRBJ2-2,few,CASSLTTGYTGELFF,TGTGCCAGCAGTTTAACGACAGGCTACACCGGGGAGCTGTTTTTT
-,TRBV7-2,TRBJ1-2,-,CASSTGPQGAFGYTF,TGTGCCAGCAGCACCGGCCCACAAGGGGCGTTTGGCTACACCTTC
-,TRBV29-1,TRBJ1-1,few,CSVPALANTEAFF,TGCAGCGTTCCGGCCTTGGCAAACACTGAAGCTTTCTTT